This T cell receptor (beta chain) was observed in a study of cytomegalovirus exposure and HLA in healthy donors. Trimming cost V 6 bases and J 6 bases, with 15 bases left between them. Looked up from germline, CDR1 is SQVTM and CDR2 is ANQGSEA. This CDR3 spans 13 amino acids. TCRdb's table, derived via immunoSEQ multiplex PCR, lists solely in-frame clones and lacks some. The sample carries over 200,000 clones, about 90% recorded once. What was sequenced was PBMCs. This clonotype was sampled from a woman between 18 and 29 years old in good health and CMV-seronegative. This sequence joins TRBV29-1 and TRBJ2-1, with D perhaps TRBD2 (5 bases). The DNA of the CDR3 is TGCAGCGTCCTTTACCCCGGGGTCAATGAGCAGTTCTTC. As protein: CSVLYPGVNEQFF.